Detailed here is one T cell receptor beta chain. Its matching antigen is unknown. This entry is derived from a study of T cell responses to AZD1222 COVID-19 vaccine. Measured with immunoSEQ multiplex PCR; TCRdb has only the in-frame clones, and not every one. This repertoire shows about 130,000 clones, roughly 92% found once; its top ten account for about 0.91%. Germline V gene data show CDR1 as MNHEY and CDR2 as SVGAGI. V lost 4 bases and J 2 bases, leaving 6 bases between the germline ends. This CDR3 has 13 residues. Points from the study as a whole: After the peak T cell response, and only then, were repertoires sampled.

V gene TRBV6-5 combines with J gene TRBJ1-3; no firm D call. The receptor's source is an adult in good health. The source was peripheral blood, collected on day 0 of AZD1222 vaccination. The CDR3 nucleotides read TGTGCCAGCAGTTCCCAGCCTGGAAACACCATATATTTT. This gives the protein CASSSQPGNTIYF.